A single T cell receptor beta chain is shown here with its context. What it recognizes is unknown. This CDR3 has 14 amino acids. Trimming took 0 bases from V and 4 from J; bases not matched to a gene: 1. Germline loops: CDR1 SGHRS, CDR2 YFSETQ. The assay was immunoSEQ multiplex PCR, and TCRdb's table has in-frame clones only and misses some. The sample contains about 240,000 clones, 84% of which appear only once. The sample is drawn from a study of Tregs in tolerant kidney transplant recipients. Whole-study results and caveats: The small number of patients limits these findings pending further validation.

Unstimulated regulatory T cells (CD4+CD25+CD127-), CD4+CD25- non-regulatory cells, CD4 and CD8 cells were FACS-sorted from thawed PBMCs. V and J are TRBV5-1 and TRBJ2-4; 7 bases align to TRBD1. The sequence came from a human donor in good health. Material: CD4+ T cells from blood. CDR3 protein: CASSLGQGKNIQYF. The CDR3 DNA is TGCGCCAGCAGCTTGGGACAGGGTAAAAACATTCAGTACTTC. The complete variable domain, with remaining parts taken from reference TRBV5-1 and TRBJ2-4, reads KAGVTQTPRYLIKTRGQQVTLSCSPISGHRSVSWYQQTPGQGLQFLFEYFSETQRNKGNFPGRFSGRQFSNSRSEMNVSTLELGDSALYLCASSLGQGKNIQYFGAGTRLSVL.